Each of the 13 T cell receptor beta chains below was sequenced from the same sample in a study of cytomegalovirus exposure and HLA in healthy donors. The PCR employed 60 Vbeta primers together with 13 Jbeta primers. The repertoire was sequenced with immunoSEQ multiplex PCR; TCRdb's copy has only in-frame clones and lacks some. The repertoire holds 130,000 or so clones, around 77% seen once, with approximately 5.5% in the top ten. Sequencing was done on a sample of PBMCs. These receptors came from a man younger than 35 in good health and CMV-seropositive.

This clone showed up just a few times. V gene TRBV10-3 combines with J gene TRBJ2-7; unclear D gene. The ends were cut back, 3 bases at V and 1 base at J, with 10 bases in the middle. CDR1 and CDR2 from the germline V gene are ENHRY and SYGVKD. This CDR3 is built from 14 residues. The CDR3 DNA reads TGTGCCATCAGTGACAGAATTATGTCCTACGAGCAGTACTTC. Encoded protein: CAISDRIMSYEQYF.

This clone was observed a handful of times. This chain joins TRBV2 and TRBJ1-2, with 8 bases that match TRBD1. CDR1 and CDR2 (germline): SNHLY, FYNNEI. V lost 5 bases, J lost 3 bases, and 23 bases stayed unmatched. This CDR3 region has 20 residues. The CDR3, as DNA: TGTGCCAGCAGTTACCCCATCTCCTTACAGGGGGGGATTTCATACTATGGCTACACCTTC. This translates into CASSYPISLQGGISYYGYTF.

The genes are TRBV9 and TRBJ2-1; 9 positions agree with TRBD2. The CDR3 consists of 16 residues. Looked up from germline, CDR1 is SGDLS and CDR2 is YYNGEE. J gave up 4 bases and V 0 bases, and 5 bases lay outside the gene matches. The CDR3 DNA reads as TGTGCCAGCAGCGTAGCGGCGGGGGGGTTTTACAATGAGCAGTTCTTC. Protein: CASSVAAGGFYNEQFF.

As regards this clone: Compared with germline, one end of the junction differs, possibly owing to a read error. The gene calls are TRBV6-5 and TRBJ2-6, with TRBD1 as a possible D gene (5 bases). Germline loops: CDR1 MNHEY, CDR2 SVGAGI. CDR3 length: 13 amino acids. The CDR3 coding sequence is TGTGCCAGCAGTTATACTGGGGCCAACGGCCTGACTTTC. This codes for CASSYTGANGLTF.

The rearrangement links TRBV13 to TRBJ2-1; maybe TRBD2 (5 bases). The CDR3 consists of 16 residues. The V end was cut by 3 bases, the J end by 9 bases, with 21 bases between. Germline lookup yields CDR1 PRHDT and CDR2 FYEKMQ (reference sequence). In DNA, the CDR3 is TGTGCCAGCAGCTTCAGAGGGTCTAGCCTTAGTTTTGAGCAGTTCTTC. Amino acid sequence: CASSFRGSSLSFEQFF.

This clone was seen only a few times. J is TRBJ2-7 and V is TRBV2; 7 bases agree with TRBD2. With V trimmed by 11 bases and J by 5 bases, 15 bases remained unmatched. The CDR3 totals 14 residues. From germline, CDR1 is SNHLY and CDR2 FYNNEI. In DNA form, the CDR3 reads TGTGCCGTCAATTGGGGCGGGAGATTCAACGAGCAGTACTTC. This translates into CAVNWGGRFNEQYF.

A word on this clone: The same CDR3 can be traced to other DNA sequences in this sample. The genes are TRBV2 and TRBJ1-6, with D perhaps TRBD1 (5 bases). The CDR3 has 14 amino acids. Trimming pared 11 bases from V and 10 bases from J, leaving 21 bases between. The germline V gene has CDR1 SNHLY and CDR2 FYNNEI. The CDR3 reads CASSPRVGNSPLHF. For the CDR3, the DNA is TGTGCCTCCTCCCCCAGGGTTGGTAACTCACCCCTCCACTTT.

The gene calls are TRBV29-1 and TRBJ2-1; TRBD2 matches at 10 bases. Germline V gene sequence: CDR1 SQVTM, CDR2 ANQGSEA. This CDR3 has 14 amino acids. Trimming removed 4 bases from V and 6 bases from J; junction bases left unmatched: 6. The CDR3: CSVVGLAGVNEQFF. The DNA of the CDR3 is TGCAGCGTTGTCGGGCTAGCGGGGGTCAATGAGCAGTTCTTC.

V is TRBV5-1 and J is TRBJ2-1; TRBD1 matches at 7 bases. Looked up from germline, CDR1 is SGHRS and CDR2 is YFSETQ. The V segment lost 3 bases and the J segment 4 bases; nucleotides outside the gene matches: 13. The CDR3 extends over 17 amino acids. Written as DNA, the CDR3 is TGCGCCAGCAGCTCACGCTTACAGGGGAGTTTTTACAATGAGCAGTTCTTC. Residues: CASSSRLQGSFYNEQFF.

This chain uses TRBV6-1 with TRBJ1-4; D remains unclear. The CDR3 contains 15 residues. The V and J ends lost 3 bases and 7 bases respectively, with 15 bases between them. Looked up from germline, CDR1 is MNHNS and CDR2 is SASEGT. The CDR3 here is CASSDFRGGAEKLFF. The CDR3 coding sequence is TGTGCCAGCAGTGATTTCCGGGGTGGTGCTGAAAAACTGTTTTTT.

The rearrangement uses TRBV30 and TRBJ1-3, with a weak D call TRBD1 (6 bases). The CDR3 is 15 residues long. Germline V gene data show CDR1 as GTSNPN and CDR2 as SVGIG (reference sequence). The V end was cut by 4 bases, the J end by 5 bases, with 18 bases between. In DNA, the CDR3 is TGTGCCTGGACAGGACAGACCATTTGGAGAAACACCATATATTTT. It is translated as CAWTGQTIWRNTIYF.

The chain uses TRBV5-1 and TRBJ1-1, with TRBD1 as a possible D gene (6 bases). Trimming pared 4 bases from V and 1 base from J, leaving 14 bases between. CDR3 length equals 15 residues. The germline V gene has CDR1 SGHRS and CDR2 YFSETQ. CDR3 in amino acids: CASSPGAGENTEAFF. CDR3 DNA sequence: TGCGCCAGCAGCCCCGGAGCAGGGGAGAACACTGAAGCTTTCTTT.

V and J are TRBV10-2 and TRBJ1-1; D gene uncertain. Trimming left V 4 bases short and J 2 bases short, with 5 bases between. Germline-derived CDR1 and CDR2 are WSHSY and SAAADI. There are 12 residues in the CDR3. The CDR3 protein is CASSGANTEAFF. CDR3 nucleotides: TGCGCCAGCAGTGGGGCCAACACTGAAGCTTTCTTT.